The rows below give T cell receptor beta chains drawn from one sample of a study of post-analysis software for immune sequencing data. TCRdb processed the PCR reads anew with MiXCR; each CDR3 protein has one entry. The sample includes approximately 350,000 distinct CDR3 sequences, 30% to 45% of them seen just once. Sequencing used blood. The source of these receptors is a girl aged 10-17 years with multiple sclerosis. Both conserved end residues are part of each CDR3. Fields, in order: V gene, J gene, clone size, D gene, CDR3 protein, CDR3 DNA. D genes are given only for firm matches. Clone size is shown for a subset of rows, as once, few, many or a class of expanded clone.

V: TRBV12-3/TRBV12-4
J: TRBJ2-3
size: few
D: TRBD2
CDR3: CASSLGLAGTADTQYF
DNA: TGTGCCAGCAGTTTAGGACTAGCAGGGACGGCAGATACGCAGTATTTT

V: TRBV20-1
J: TRBJ2-7
size: .
D: TRBD1
CDR3: CSADPPGGDEQYF
DNA: TGCAGTGCCGATCCGCCAGGGGGCGACGAGCAGTACTTC

V: TRBV16
J: TRBJ1-1
size: .
D: .
CDR3: CASSHSERQAFF
DNA: TGTGCCAGCAGCCACAGTGAGAGACAAGCTTTCTTT

V: TRBV4-2
J: TRBJ1-1
size: .
D: .
CDR3: CASSQDPGPSEAFF
DNA: TGTGCCAGCAGCCAAGATCCGGGACCCAGTGAAGCTTTCTTT

V: TRBV6-1
J: TRBJ1-5
size: .
D: .
CDR3: CASSATNGDPNQPQHF
DNA: TGTGCCAGCAGTGCAACGAATGGGGATCCCAATCAGCCCCAGCATTTT

V: TRBV20-1
J: TRBJ2-5
size: .
D: .
CDR3: CSARGGEGETQYF
DNA: TGCAGTGCCAGAGGGGGAGAAGGGGAGACCCAGTACTTC

V: TRBV29-1
J: TRBJ2-1
size: few
D: .
CDR3: CSAGQGNEQFF
DNA: TGCAGCGCAGGTCAGGGGAATGAGCAGTTCTTC

V: TRBV3-1
J: TRBJ1-2
size: .
D: .
CDR3: CASRKAGTDGYTF
DNA: TGTGCCAGCAGAAAAGCCGGGACCGATGGCTACACCTTC

V: TRBV7-2
J: TRBJ2-3
size: few
D: .
CDR3: CASSSEGVDMQYF
DNA: TGTGCCAGCAGCTCTGAAGGGGTAGATATGCAGTATTTT

V: TRBV5-1
J: TRBJ2-5
size: .
D: TRBD2
CDR3: CASSLVLAGGKTQYF
DNA: TGCGCCAGCAGCTTGGTGCTAGCGGGGGGCAAGACCCAGTACTTC

V: TRBV4-1
J: TRBJ1-5
size: .
D: TRBD1
CDR3: CASSPVGTGSNQPQHF
DNA: TGCGCCAGCAGCCCAGTTGGGACAGGGAGCAATCAGCCCCAGCATTTT

V: TRBV20-1
J: TRBJ2-1
size: .
D: TRBD2
CDR3: CSARDTQRGGNEQFF
DNA: TGCAGTGCTAGAGATACCCAGCGGGGGGGCAATGAGCAGTTCTTC

V: TRBV20-1
J: TRBJ1-2
size: .
D: TRBD1
CDR3: CSPGGDRGYYGYTF
DNA: TGCAGTCCAGGGGGAGACAGGGGGTACTATGGCTACACCTTC

V: TRBV7-9
J: TRBJ1-4
size: .
D: TRBD1
CDR3: CASSSGTVYNEKLFF
DNA: TGTGCCAGCAGCTCGGGGACAGTTTATAATGAAAAACTGTTTTTT

V: TRBV27
J: TRBJ1-2
size: few
D: .
CDR3: CASIHKGGYTF
DNA: TGTGCCAGCATTCACAAGGGCGGCTACACCTTC

V: TRBV5-6
J: TRBJ2-3
size: few
D: TRBD2
CDR3: CASSLRLAGGKDTQYF
DNA: TGTGCCAGCAGCTTACGACTAGCCGGGGGGAAAGATACGCAGTATTTT

V: TRBV7-2
J: TRBJ2-7
size: .
D: TRBD1
CDR3: CASSLAGTVTAHEQYF
DNA: TGTGCCAGCAGCTTAGCGGGGACAGTCACGGCCCACGAGCAGTACTTC

V: TRBV7-2
J: TRBJ1-4
size: .
D: TRBD1
CDR3: CASSARTGGFEKLFF
DNA: TGTGCCAGCAGCGCCCGGACAGGGGGCTTTGAAAAACTGTTTTTT

V: TRBV20-1
J: TRBJ2-1
size: .
D: .
CDR3: CSAKDLLAGTGYNEQFF
DNA: TGCAGTGCTAAAGACCTCTTAGCGGGGACAGGCTACAATGAGCAGTTCTTC

V: TRBV7-9
J: TRBJ2-7
size: many
D: .
CDR3: CASSLLPGRYDEQYF
DNA: TGTGCCAGCAGCTTACTACCAGGGAGGTACGACGAGCAGTACTTC

V: TRBV21-1
J: TRBJ2-3
size: .
D: .
CDR3: CANPTGPFTSTDTQYF
DNA: TGTGCCAACCCGACAGGGCCGTTCACTAGCACAGATACGCAGTATTTT

V: TRBV7-2
J: TRBJ2-3
size: .
D: TRBD1
CDR3: CASSLVLAGGFSSTDTQYF
DNA: TGTGCCAGCAGCTTAGTTCTGGCAGGGGGCTTTTCATCCACAGATACGCAGTATTTT

V: TRBV7-9
J: TRBJ1-6
size: few
D: .
CDR3: CASSAFGRANSPLHF
DNA: TGTGCCAGCAGCGCCTTTGGCAGGGCCAATTCACCCCTCCACTTT

V: TRBV6-6
J: TRBJ1-4
size: .
D: .
CDR3: CASGGAREKRFF
DNA: TGTGCCAGCGGGGGGGCGAGGGAAAAACGGTTTTTT

V: TRBV10-3
J: TRBJ2-7
size: few
D: TRBD2
CDR3: CAIGSGASYEQYF
DNA: TGTGCCATCGGAAGCGGGGCCTCCTACGAGCAGTACTTC

V: TRBV12-3/TRBV12-4
J: TRBJ2-1
size: .
D: TRBD2
CDR3: CASSLRGTSGEGYNEQFF
DNA: TGTGCCAGCAGTTTGAGAGGAACTAGCGGGGAGGGATACAATGAGCAGTTCTTC

V: TRBV5-5
J: TRBJ1-4
size: many
D: .
CDR3: CASSDPRGDEKLFF
DNA: TGTGCCAGCAGTGACCCAAGGGGAGATGAAAAACTGTTTTTT

V: TRBV29-1
J: TRBJ2-3
size: .
D: .
CDR3: CSVDGGASTDTQYF
DNA: TGCAGCGTTGACGGCGGGGCTAGCACAGATACGCAGTATTTT

V: TRBV3-1
J: TRBJ1-2
size: .
D: .
CDR3: CASSQDWGRPDCGYTF
DNA: TGTGCCAGCAGCCAAGATTGGGGTCGTCCTGACTGTGGCTACACCTTC

V: TRBV21-1
J: TRBJ2-3
size: few
D: .
CDR3: CASSKRPTWSGGSTDTQYF
DNA: TGTGCCAGCAGCAAAAGACCAACTTGGAGCGGGGGAAGCACAGATACGCAGTATTTT

V: TRBV28
J: TRBJ2-7
size: .
D: TRBD1
CDR3: CASSRTGVYEQYF
DNA: TGTGCCAGCAGTCGGACAGGGGTCTACGAGCAGTACTTC

V: TRBV4-1
J: TRBJ1-2
size: .
D: .
CDR3: CASSQDIQNNYGYTF
DNA: TGCGCCAGCAGCCAAGATATCCAAAATAACTATGGCTACACCTTC

V: TRBV20-1
J: TRBJ2-1
size: few
D: .
CDR3: CSASKVNEQFF
DNA: TGCAGTGCTAGTAAAGTGAATGAGCAGTTCTTC

V: TRBV30
J: TRBJ1-2
size: .
D: TRBD1
CDR3: CAWSQGDYGYTF
DNA: TGTGCCTGGTCTCAGGGGGACTATGGCTACACCTTC

V: TRBV7-2
J: TRBJ1-4
size: .
D: .
CDR3: CASSLAVAAYEKLFF
DNA: TGTGCCAGCAGCTTAGCGGTCGCCGCCTATGAAAAACTGTTTTTT

V: TRBV11-2
J: TRBJ1-3
size: once
D: .
CDR3: CASNLSMLADTSGNTIYF
DNA: TGTGCCAGCAACTTAAGTATGTTGGCGGACACCTCTGGAAACACCATATATTTT

V: TRBV12-3/TRBV12-4
J: TRBJ2-1
size: once
D: .
CDR3: CTSSRREYNEQFF
DNA: TGTACCAGCAGTCGAAGGGAGTACAATGAGCAGTTCTTC

V: TRBV12-3/TRBV12-4
J: TRBJ2-3
size: many
D: TRBD2
CDR3: CASSLSSGGPTDTQYF
DNA: TGTGCCAGCAGTTTGTCCAGCGGGGGGCCCACAGATACGCAGTATTTT

V: TRBV7-9
J: TRBJ2-7
size: .
D: .
CDR3: CASSLAGRGPAYEQYF
DNA: TGTGCCAGCAGCTTAGCGGGTAGGGGCCCAGCCTACGAGCAGTACTTC

V: TRBV14
J: TRBJ2-1
size: .
D: TRBD2
CDR3: CASSQDGKRGYYNEQFF
DNA: TGTGCCAGCAGCCAAGATGGAAAGCGGGGCTACTACAATGAGCAGTTCTTC

V: TRBV5-1
J: TRBJ2-3
size: few
D: .
CDR3: CASSTNSGFTDTQYF
DNA: TGCGCCAGCAGCACCAATAGCGGTTTCACAGATACGCAGTATTTT

V: TRBV5-1
J: TRBJ2-1
size: .
D: .
CDR3: CASSLGREHNEQFF
DNA: TGCGCCAGCAGCTTGGGCCGGGAACACAATGAGCAGTTCTTC

V: TRBV5-1
J: TRBJ2-3
size: .
D: .
CDR3: CASSLPHDTQYF
DNA: TGCGCCAGCAGCCTCCCCCACGATACGCAGTATTTT

V: TRBV2
J: TRBJ1-1
size: .
D: TRBD1
CDR3: CASRDDRGNTEAFF
DNA: TGTGCCAGCAGGGACGACAGGGGGAACACTGAAGCTTTCTTT

V: TRBV12-3/TRBV12-4
J: TRBJ1-6
size: few
D: TRBD1
CDR3: CASSSTRQGITLHF
DNA: TGTGCCAGCAGTTCAACCAGACAGGGTATCACCCTCCACTTT

V: TRBV29-1
J: TRBJ2-1
size: .
D: TRBD2
CDR3: CSVPDAAGTSGGNNEQFF
DNA: TGCAGCGTTCCCGACGCCGCCGGGACTAGCGGGGGGAACAATGAGCAGTTCTTC

V: TRBV12-3/TRBV12-4
J: TRBJ2-6
size: .
D: .
CDR3: CASLRSGANVLTF
DNA: TGTGCCAGCCTACGCTCTGGGGCCAACGTCCTGACTTTC

V: TRBV6-1
J: TRBJ2-7
size: many
D: .
CDR3: CASSPYPGKGYEQYF
DNA: TGTGCCAGCAGTCCCTACCCTGGCAAGGGCTACGAGCAGTACTTC

V: TRBV14
J: TRBJ1-2
size: .
D: .
CDR3: CASRRGSDGNYGYTF
DNA: TGTGCCAGCAGACGAGGATCGGACGGGAACTATGGCTACACCTTC

V: TRBV5-1
J: TRBJ2-1
size: few
D: TRBD1
CDR3: CASCRDRGYNEQFF
DNA: TGCGCCAGCTGCCGGGACAGGGGCTACAATGAGCAGTTCTTC

V: TRBV18
J: TRBJ2-5
size: once
D: .
CDR3: CASSPEENPVETQYF
DNA: TGTGCCAGCTCCCCAGAGGAGAATCCTGTCGAGACCCAGTACTTC

V: TRBV6-5
J: TRBJ2-1
size: .
D: .
CDR3: CASSRVQGPYNEQFF
DNA: TGTGCCAGCAGTAGGGTACAGGGACCCTACAATGAGCAGTTCTTC

V: TRBV12-5
J: TRBJ2-1
size: .
D: .
CDR3: CASGSPPKSYNEQFF
DNA: TGTGCTAGTGGTTCCCCCCCGAAGTCCTACAATGAGCAGTTCTTC